This TCR beta chain was obtained from a study of cytomegalovirus exposure and HLA in healthy donors. CDR1 is MNHEY, CDR2 SVGAGI, per germline. Trimming cost V 3 bases and J 9 bases; bases outside gene matches: 9. This CDR3 spans 14 amino acids. Primers included in the PCR were 60 Vbeta and 13 Jbeta primers. The repertoire was sequenced with immunoSEQ multiplex PCR; TCRdb's copy has only in-frame clones and lacks some. The top ten hold around 1.6% of the sample, which has some 180,000 clones, around 80% seen once. This clonotype was obtained from a man younger than 35 in good health and CMV-seronegative. The J gene is TRBJ2-5, the V gene TRBV6-5, with 8 bases aligning to TRBD2. The specimen sequenced was PBMCs. Here the CDR3 DNA reads TGTGCCAGCAGTTATGACGGGAGGGGATCGGCCCAGTACTTC. It codes for CASSYDGRGSAQYF.